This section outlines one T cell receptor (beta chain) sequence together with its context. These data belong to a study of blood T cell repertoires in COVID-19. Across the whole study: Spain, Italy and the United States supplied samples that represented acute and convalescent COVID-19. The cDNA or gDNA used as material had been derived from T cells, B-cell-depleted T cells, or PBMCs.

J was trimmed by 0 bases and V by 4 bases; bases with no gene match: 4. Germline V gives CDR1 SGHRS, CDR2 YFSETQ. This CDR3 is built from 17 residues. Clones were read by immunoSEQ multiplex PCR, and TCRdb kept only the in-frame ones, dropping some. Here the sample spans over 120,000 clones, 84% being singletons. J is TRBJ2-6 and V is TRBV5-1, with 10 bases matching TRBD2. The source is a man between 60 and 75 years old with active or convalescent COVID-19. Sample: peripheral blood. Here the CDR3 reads CASSRTSGSSGANVLTF. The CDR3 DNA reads TGCGCCAGCAGCAGGACTAGCGGCAGCTCTGGGGCCAACGTCCTGACTTTC. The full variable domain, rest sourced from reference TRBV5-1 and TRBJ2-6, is KAGVTQTPRYLIKTRGQQVTLSCSPISGHRSVSWYQQTPGQGLQFLFEYFSETQRNKGNFPGRFSGRQFSNSRSEMNVSTLELGDSALYLCASSRTSGSSGANVLTFGAGSRLTVL.